A selection of T cell receptor beta chains follows, all from one sample in a study of regulatory T cells in long-lasting Graves disease. TCRdb analysed the multiplex PCR reads with MiXCR anew, one entry per CDR3 protein. The table shows more than 300,000 distinct CDR3 sequences, with around 20% occurring only once. This specimen consisted of peripheral blood mononuclear cells (PBMCs), obtained when the disease was refractory, from a patient treated with antithyroid drugs. Receptor source: a female donor with Graves disease. CDR3s include the opening cysteine and the closing phenylalanine or tryptophan. D genes are given only for firm matches. Clone size appears in some rows only: once, few, many, or a class for an expanded clone.

D gene	CDR3 length	clone size	V gene	J gene	CDR3 DNA	CDR3 protein
TRBD2	15	many	TRBV2	TRBJ2-1	TGTGCCAGTCGCTGGTCTAGCGGGGGGTACAATGAGCAGTTCTTC	CASRWSSGGYNEQFF
.	14	.	TRBV3-1	TRBJ2-3	TGTGCCAGCAGCCCCCATGGAGGGACGGATACGCAGTATTTT	CASSPHGGTDTQYF
.	14	.	TRBV7-8	TRBJ1-4	TGTGCCAGCAGCCCCACCAGGAGTTATGAAAAACTGTTTTTT	CASSPTRSYEKLFF
.	15	many	TRBV6-1	TRBJ1-3	TGTGCCAGCAAACCTGAGGTCCTCTCTGGAAACACCATATATTTT	CASKPEVLSGNTIYF
TRBD1	19	.	TRBV7-9	TRBJ2-2	TGTGCCAGCAGCTTAGTCCCCATCAGACAGGGGGCGAACACCGGGGAGCTGTTTTTT	CASSLVPIRQGANTGELFF
.	15	few	TRBV7-8	TRBJ1-6	TGTGCCAGCAGCTTGGGCAGGGGAGGGGGTTCACCCCTCCACTTT	CASSLGRGGGSPLHF
.	14	few	TRBV7-9	TRBJ2-7	TGTGCCAGCAGCTCGTGGGCACAGGGTTACGAGCAGTACTTC	CASSSWAQGYEQYF
TRBD1	13	many	TRBV19	TRBJ1-2	TGTGCCAGCAGCTTTCGGGACAGCTATGGCTACACCTTC	CASSFRDSYGYTF
TRBD1	15	few	TRBV7-9	TRBJ1-2	TGTGCCAGCAGCTCAAAAGACAGGGGGACCTATGGCTACACCTTC	CASSSKDRGTYGYTF
.	16	.	TRBV6-2/TRBV6-3	TRBJ1-5	TGTGCCAGCAGTTACTGGGGACCAGATAGCAATCAGCCCCAGCATTTT	CASSYWGPDSNQPQHF
TRBD1	16	few	TRBV5-1	TRBJ1-2	TGCGCCAGCAGCCTATTCCGGGACAGGGAAGAGGCTGGCTACACCTTC	CASSLFRDREEAGYTF
.	14	.	TRBV19	TRBJ1-4	TGTGCCAGTAGTACCTCATTCCGGGACCCTAAACTGTTTTTT	CASSTSFRDPKLFF
.	12	many	TRBV7-3	TRBJ1-5	TGTGCCAGCAGCTTGGGGGAGCAGCCCCAGCATTTT	CASSLGEQPQHF
.	13	.	TRBV9	TRBJ1-5	TGTGCCAGCAGCGTAGGGGAGGGGCAGCCCCAGCATTTT	CASSVGEGQPQHF
.	12	.	TRBV19	TRBJ1-1	TGTGCCAGTAGTGCCCGAGCGGGGGAAGCTTTCTTT	CASSARAGEAFF
.	14	few	TRBV9	TRBJ1-1	TGTGCCAGCAAGACAGGAATCGCTAGCACTGAAGCTTTCTTT	CASKTGIASTEAFF
TRBD2	16	few	TRBV20-1	TRBJ2-5	TGCAGTGCTAGAGATAGCCTAGCGGCCATTCAAGAGACCCAGTACTTC	CSARDSLAAIQETQYF
TRBD1	16	.	TRBV11-2	TRBJ2-5	TGTGCCAGCAGCTTAGCTTCTTCGGACAGGGGAAAGACCCAGTACTTC	CASSLASSDRGKTQYF
.	15	.	TRBV5-6	TRBJ2-5	TGTGCCAGCAGCATCAGACAGCCGTACCAAGAGACCCAGTACTTC	CASSIRQPYQETQYF
.	17	.	TRBV7-9	TRBJ1-1	TGTGCCAGCAGCTTAGGCGGCCCCAGGGGCATGAACACTGAAGCTTTCTTT	CASSLGGPRGMNTEAFF
.	15	few	TRBV13	TRBJ1-2	TGTGCCAGCAGCTTAGGCCTTAGGACGAATTATGGCTACACCTTC	CASSLGLRTNYGYTF
TRBD2	16	many	TRBV9	TRBJ2-7	TGTGCCAGCAGCCCCCGGACTAGCGGGGGGGCCGACGAGCAGTACTTC	CASSPRTSGGADEQYF
.	14	.	TRBV5-5	TRBJ1-5	TGTGCCAGCAGCCCACACTGGGTACATCAGCCCCAGCATTTT	CASSPHWVHQPQHF
.	15	.	TRBV6-1	TRBJ2-1	TGTGCCAGCAGTGAATGGGGTAGCTCCTACAATGAGCAGTTCTTC	CASSEWGSSYNEQFF
.	18	few	TRBV12-3/TRBV12-4	TRBJ2-1	TGTGTCAGCAGTCCAGGGGGGGGTTTAGCGGAGATCTACAATGAGCAGTTCTTC	CVSSPGGGLAEIYNEQFF
.	14	few	TRBV7-2	TRBJ1-1	TGTGCCAGCAGCCCGGGCCTCCCCGGCACTGAAGCTTTCTTT	CASSPGLPGTEAFF
.	13	many	TRBV6-2/TRBV6-3	TRBJ2-5	TGTGCCAGCAGTTACGGGCCGATAGAGACCCAGTACTTC	CASSYGPIETQYF
.	11	many	TRBV2	TRBJ2-7	TGTGCCAGCAATGTAGACTACGAGCAGTACTTC	CASNVDYEQYF
.	13	.	TRBV30	TRBJ2-3	TGTGCCTGGAGCCCCGGTTTCCGAGATACGCAGTATTTT	CAWSPGFRDTQYF
.	14	.	TRBV24-1	TRBJ1-5	TGTGCCACCAGTGAAGCAGATAGCAATCAGCCCCAGCATTTT	CATSEADSNQPQHF
TRBD2	15	many	TRBV29-1	TRBJ2-5	TGCAGCGTTGCGCCCCCCCAGGGAGGGCAAGAGACCCAGTACTTC	CSVAPPQGGQETQYF
.	15	few	TRBV4-1	TRBJ1-5	TGCGCCAGCAGCCAACTGGGAAACAGCAATCAGCCCCAGCATTTT	CASSQLGNSNQPQHF
.	18	.	TRBV4-3	TRBJ1-4	TGCGCCAGCAGCCACTCCGGCGGAGCGGGACGGACTAATGAAAAACTGTTTTTT	CASSHSGGAGRTNEKLFF
.	16	.	TRBV30	TRBJ2-5	TGTGCCTGGAGTGTAACTGGTTGGAGGGGGCGGGAGACCCAGTACTTC	CAWSVTGWRGRETQYF
TRBD1	13	many	TRBV18	TRBJ1-1	TGTGCCAGCTCACCACGTGGGGACAGAGAAGCTTTCTTT	CASSPRGDREAFF
TRBD1	17	.	TRBV7-3	TRBJ2-6	TGTGCCAGCAGCCCTGGACAGGGGGCGAGAGGGGCCAACGTCCTGACTTTC	CASSPGQGARGANVLTF
.	15	few	TRBV27	TRBJ1-6	TGTGCCAGCAGAATGCCGGGCTCAAAGAATTCACCCCTCCACTTT	CASRMPGSKNSPLHF
.	13	few	TRBV6-1	TRBJ1-1	TGTGCCAGCAGGGGGACACCGAACACTGAAGCTTTCTTT	CASRGTPNTEAFF
.	12	few	TRBV13	TRBJ2-3	TGTGCCAGCAGCAGATGGGGGGATACGCAGTATTTT	CASSRWGDTQYF
TRBD1	17	.	TRBV7-2	TRBJ2-7	TGTGCCAGCAGCTTAAGGGACAGGCAAACAACCTCCCACGAGCAGTACTTC	CASSLRDRQTTSHEQYF
.	14	.	TRBV28	TRBJ1-2	TGTGCCAGCAGTTTTTCCGATCTTAACTATGGCTACACCTTC	CASSFSDLNYGYTF
TRBD2	15	many	TRBV6-1	TRBJ2-7	TGTGCCAGCAGTGAAGACAGCGGGAGCTCCTACGAGCAGTACTTC	CASSEDSGSSYEQYF
.	14	many	TRBV18	TRBJ2-5	TGTGCCAGCTCACGAGGGGCAGCCCAAGAGACCCAGTACTTC	CASSRGAAQETQYF
.	17	many	TRBV11-2	TRBJ2-7	TGTGCCAGCAGCTTAGATCAAACGAGGGGGTCCCCCTACGAGCAGTACTTC	CASSLDQTRGSPYEQYF
.	16	few	TRBV7-8	TRBJ2-7	TGTGCCAGCAGCTTAGGCAGGGCCTTGATTTCCTACGAGCAGTACTTC	CASSLGRALISYEQYF
.	14	many	TRBV10-2	TRBJ1-2	TGCGCCAGCAGTGAGAATGGGCCTTCCTATGGCTACACCTTC	CASSENGPSYGYTF
TRBD1	12	.	TRBV24-1	TRBJ2-1	TGTGCCACCAGTGTAGGGGGCGCTGAGCAGTTCTTC	CATSVGGAEQFF
.	13	many	TRBV2	TRBJ1-5	TGTGCCAGCAGAAGGACCTGGAATCAGCCCCAGCATTTT	CASRRTWNQPQHF
.	18	many	TRBV11-2	TRBJ1-1	TGTGCCAGCAGTCCTCTGAGGGGCATAAACAGGGCGTACACTGAAGCTTTCTTT	CASSPLRGINRAYTEAFF
TRBD1	15	many	TRBV15	TRBJ2-2	TGTGCCACCGCAGGGACAGGGGACCACACCGGGGAGCTGTTTTTT	CATAGTGDHTGELFF
.	17	.	TRBV20-1	TRBJ2-7	TGCAGTGCTAGGGCCGGGGGCGGCATGCGAGCTATCTACGAGCAGTACTTC	CSARAGGGMRAIYEQYF
.	16	.	TRBV2	TRBJ2-2	TGTGCCAGCAGTGAAGGCTCGTCAACTGTCACCGGGGAGCTGTTTTTT	CASSEGSSTVTGELFF